This is a list of T cell receptor beta chains from one sample in a study of T cells in localized non-small cell lung cancer. Profiling relied on immunoSEQ multiplex PCR, and the TCRdb table lists in-frame clones only, not all of them. The sample lists approximately 60,000 clones, roughly 88% occurring once. Specimen: peripheral blood, collected before any cancer treatment. These TCRs come from a woman aged 35 to 69 with stage I lung adenocarcinoma. The CDR3 runs from the conserved cysteine through the conserved F or W. Each record gives: clone size, V gene, J gene, CDR3 protein. The size entry is marked missing in some rows and otherwise reads once, few, many or a size class.

>NA|TRBV28|TRBJ2-4
CASTPIAGEGKNIQYF
>NA|TRBV6-5|TRBJ1-1
CASSSNEDRVAGEAFF
>NA|TRBV23-1|TRBJ1-5
CASSPRDRDQPQHF
>NA|TRBV27|TRBJ2-3
CASSGGTSGSTDTQYF
>NA|TRBV7-2|TRBJ2-1
CASSRLPDEWWGYNEQFF
>once|TRBV19|TRBJ2-7
CASSPTPNYEQYF
>NA|TRBV18|TRBJ1-2
CASSPYPGGNYGYTF
>once|TRBV5-1|TRBJ1-1
CASSLAAGDSAEAFF
>NA|TRBV6-1|TRBJ2-5
CASSEVLSSGGGPVHF
>once|TRBV30|TRBJ1-2
CAWTRGNYGYTF
>NA|TRBV9|TRBJ2-6
CASSSSDSSGANVLTF
>NA|TRBV11-2|TRBJ1-1
CASSPGQGILRAFF
>NA|TRBV27|TRBJ1-2
CASSPPGRPIYGYTF
>NA|TRBV5-1|TRBJ2-1
CASSLERVGLNEQFF
>NA|TRBV5-1|TRBJ2-3
CASSLGVLGTDTQYF
>once|TRBV6-6|TRBJ1-3
CASSTPEVSGNTIYF
>NA|TRBV2|TRBJ2-5
CASGGTLGKETQYF
>NA|TRBV27|TRBJ1-2
CASSHQGALGNYGYTF
>NA|TRBV11-2|TRBJ2-3
CASRRTSDTQYF
>NA|TRBV6-4|TRBJ2-7
CASHDGNYEQYF
>NA|TRBV19|TRBJ2-1
CASKGLAGSYNEQFF
>NA|TRBV28|TRBJ2-7
CASSPILAGYSYEQYF
>NA|TRBV7-2|TRBJ1-5
CASSPGEAGQPQHF
>NA|TRBV29-1|TRBJ1-1
CSVVGFEDTEAFF